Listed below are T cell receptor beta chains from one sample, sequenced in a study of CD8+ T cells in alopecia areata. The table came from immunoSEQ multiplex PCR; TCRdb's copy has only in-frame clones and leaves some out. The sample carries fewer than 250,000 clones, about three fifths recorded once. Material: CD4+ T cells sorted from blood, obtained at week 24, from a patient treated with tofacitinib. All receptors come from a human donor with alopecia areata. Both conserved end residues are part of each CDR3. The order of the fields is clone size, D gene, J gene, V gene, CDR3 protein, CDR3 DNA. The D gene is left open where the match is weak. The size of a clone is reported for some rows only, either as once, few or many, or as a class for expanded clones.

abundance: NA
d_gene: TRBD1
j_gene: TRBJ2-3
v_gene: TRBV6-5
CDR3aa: CAGSSTGGTSTDTQYF
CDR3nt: TGTGCCGGCAGTTCGACAGGGGGAACTAGCACAGATACGCAGTATTTT

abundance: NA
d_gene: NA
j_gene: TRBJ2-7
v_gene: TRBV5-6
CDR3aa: CASSFGVSGDEQYF
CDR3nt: TGTGCCAGCAGCTTCGGGGTTAGCGGAGACGAGCAGTACTTC

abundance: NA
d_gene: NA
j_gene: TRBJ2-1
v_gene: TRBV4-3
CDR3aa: CASSQDYRGPEQFF
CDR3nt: TGCGCCAGCAGCCAGGATTACCGGGGTCCTGAGCAGTTCTTC

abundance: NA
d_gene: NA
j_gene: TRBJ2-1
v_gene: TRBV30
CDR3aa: CAWSVGQLYNEQFF
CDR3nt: TGTGCCTGGAGTGTAGGACAGCTTTACAATGAGCAGTTCTTC

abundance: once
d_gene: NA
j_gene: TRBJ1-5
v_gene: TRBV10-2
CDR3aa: CASRDGPAWNQPQHF
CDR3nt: TGCGCCAGCAGGGACGGACCGGCGTGGAATCAGCCCCAGCATTTT

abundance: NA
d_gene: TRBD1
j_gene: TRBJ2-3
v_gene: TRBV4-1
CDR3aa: CASSQDLDRGSDTQYF
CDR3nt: TGCGCCAGCAGCCAAGATCTGGACAGGGGATCAGATACGCAGTATTTT

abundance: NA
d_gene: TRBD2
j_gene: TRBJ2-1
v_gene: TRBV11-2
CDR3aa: CASSLTLTSVGNEQFF
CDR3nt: TGTGCCAGCAGCTTGACCTTGACTAGCGTCGGAAATGAGCAGTTCTTC

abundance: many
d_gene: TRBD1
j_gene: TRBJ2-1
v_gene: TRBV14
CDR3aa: CASSLRQGVRNNEQFF
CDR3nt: TGTGCCAGCAGCTTACGGCAGGGGGTGCGAAACAATGAGCAGTTCTTC

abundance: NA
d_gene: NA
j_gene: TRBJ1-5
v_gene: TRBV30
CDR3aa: CAWSRTDQPQHF
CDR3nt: TGTGCCTGGAGTCGGACTGATCAGCCCCAGCATTTT

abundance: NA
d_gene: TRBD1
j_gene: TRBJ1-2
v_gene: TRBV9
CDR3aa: CASSISPGQGVYGYTF
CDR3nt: TGTGCCAGCAGCATATCACCGGGACAGGGGGTCTATGGCTACACCTTC

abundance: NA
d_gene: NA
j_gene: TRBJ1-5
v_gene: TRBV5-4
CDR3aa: CASSLGSNQPQHF
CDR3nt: TGTGCCAGCAGTTTGGGGAGCAATCAGCCCCAGCATTTT

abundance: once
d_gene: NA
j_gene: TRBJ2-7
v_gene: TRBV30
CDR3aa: CALIQSNSYEQYF
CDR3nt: TGTGCCCTTATCCAGTCGAACTCCTACGAGCAGTACTTC

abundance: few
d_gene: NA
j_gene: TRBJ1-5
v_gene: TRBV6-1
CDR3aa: CASSTGWSGNQPQHF
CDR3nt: TGTGCCAGCAGTACAGGGTGGTCGGGCAATCAGCCCCAGCATTTT

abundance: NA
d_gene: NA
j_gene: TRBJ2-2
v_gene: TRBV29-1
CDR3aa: CSAGENTGELFF
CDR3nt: TGCAGCGCTGGGGAGAACACCGGGGAGCTGTTTTTT

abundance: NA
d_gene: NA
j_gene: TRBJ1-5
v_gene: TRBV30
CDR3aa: CAFGGGDNQPQHF
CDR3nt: TGTGCCTTCGGGGGGGGAGACAATCAGCCCCAGCATTTT

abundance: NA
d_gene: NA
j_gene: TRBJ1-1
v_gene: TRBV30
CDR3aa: CAWREGFTEAFF
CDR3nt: TGTGCCTGGAGGGAAGGTTTCACTGAAGCTTTCTTT

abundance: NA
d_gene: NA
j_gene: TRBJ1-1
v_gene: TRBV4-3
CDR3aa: CASSQERPNTEAFF
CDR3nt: TGCGCCAGCAGCCAAGAAAGGCCGAACACTGAAGCTTTCTTT

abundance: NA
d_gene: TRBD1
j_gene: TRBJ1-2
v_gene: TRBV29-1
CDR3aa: CSVEGTGGDYGYTF
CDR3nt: TGCAGCGTTGAAGGAACAGGGGGAGATTATGGCTACACCTTC

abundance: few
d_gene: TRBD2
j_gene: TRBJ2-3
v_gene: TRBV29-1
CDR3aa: CSVGDGGSADTQYF
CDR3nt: TGCAGCGTGGGGGACGGCGGGAGCGCAGATACGCAGTATTTT

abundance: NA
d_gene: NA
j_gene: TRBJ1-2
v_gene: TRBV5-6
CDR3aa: CASSLGQNYGYTF
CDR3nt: TGTGCCAGCAGCTTGGGGCAGAACTATGGCTACACCTTC

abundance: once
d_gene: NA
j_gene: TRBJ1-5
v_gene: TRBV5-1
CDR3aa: CASSPGGSNSNQPQHF
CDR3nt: TGCGCCAGCAGCCCAGGAGGTTCGAATAGCAATCAGCCCCAGCATTTT

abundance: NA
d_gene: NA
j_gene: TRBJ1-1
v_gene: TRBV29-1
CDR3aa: CSVDMVVGGTEAFF
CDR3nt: TGCAGCGTTGACATGGTGGTTGGGGGCACTGAAGCTTTCTTT

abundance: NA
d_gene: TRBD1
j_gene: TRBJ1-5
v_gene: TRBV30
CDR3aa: CAWSKQGIQPQHF
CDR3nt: TGTGCCTGGAGCAAACAGGGGATCCAGCCCCAGCATTTT

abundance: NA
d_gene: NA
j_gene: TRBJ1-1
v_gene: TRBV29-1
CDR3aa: CSVGFGGVTEAFF
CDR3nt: TGCAGCGTTGGATTCGGAGGGGTCACTGAAGCTTTCTTT